The clone carrying this T cell receptor beta chain was observed a few times. TCRdb analysed the reads with MiXCR anew, one entry per CDR3 protein. This repertoire shows fewer than 550,000 distinct CDR3 sequences, 26% found once; its top ten account for 13%. The data were taken from a study of T cell repertoires in cytomegalovirus infection. This CDR3 spans 13 amino acids. The germline V gene encodes CDR1 SGHTA and CDR2 FQGNSA. Unmatched junction bases numbered 4, after V lost 5 bases and J lost 4 bases. The specimen was PBMCs. The source is a human donor in good health (CMV status not recorded). Some clones in this sample may be carry-over from other donors' samples. The gene calls are TRBV7-2 and TRBJ2-7; TRBD2 aligns across 8 bases. The CDR3, as DNA: TGTGCCAGCAGCGCCACTAGCGGTTACGAGCAGTACGTC. Translated: CASSATSGYEQYV.